The entry below describes one T cell receptor beta chain. Its matching antigen is unknown. These data come from a study of cytomegalovirus exposure and HLA in healthy donors. The PCR contained 60 Vbeta and 13 Jbeta primers. The repertoire was sequenced with immunoSEQ multiplex PCR; TCRdb's copy has only in-frame clones and lacks some. In the table there are around 100,000 clones, about four fifths of which are singletons. Trimming removed 4 bases from V and 1 base from J, with 5 bases in between. From germline, CDR1 is SQVTM and CDR2 ANQGSEA. This CDR3 is built from 11 residues. Study-level results: In a later analysis, TCR association rates varied by HLA locus: DRB1 most, HLA-C fewest. Some public TCRs appeared in many individuals, while most sequences were rare.

The receptor's source is a woman in her 40s in good health and CMV-seropositive. This sequence joins TRBV29-1 and TRBJ2-7, with D unresolved. Sample: PBMCs. CDR3: CSVVLSYEQYF. The CDR3 nucleotides read TGCAGCGTTGTTTTATCCTACGAGCAGTACTTC.